Here is one T cell receptor beta chain with its context. Antigen: not known. TCRdb re-analysed the RT-PCR reads in MiXCR, keeping a single row per CDR3 protein. The sample holds about 23,000 distinct CDR3 sequences, around 74% seen once. This entry comes from a study of yellow fever vaccine responses in identical twins. General study results and limits: Twins showed a vaccine T cell response that reportedly seemed partly convergent, partly personalized.

The CDR3 consists of 15 residues. Trimming left V 1 base short and J 4 bases short, with 12 bases between. Germline V gene lookup returns CDR1 SGHKS and CDR2 YYEKEE (reference sequence). The sample here was T cells from blood (PBMCs), unsorted or a sorted subset (not recorded which), taken before or after yellow fever vaccination (not recorded which). The clonotype originates from a woman between 18 and 30 years old who received the yellow fever vaccine. The chain carries TRBV5-5 and TRBJ2-1; D uncertain. The DNA for the CDR3 is TGTGCCAGCAGCTTGATAGACCCCGTGTACAATGAGCAGTTCTTC. Its translation: CASSLIDPVYNEQFF.